This T cell receptor (beta chain) was identified in a study of blood T cells in healthy people across ages. Primed by a sample-barcoded 5' primer and a J-beta primer mix, a second PCR proceeded for roughly 7 to 11 cycles. TCRdb passed the 5' RACE reads through MiXCR, listing each CDR3 protein once. There are some 1,000,000 distinct CDR3 sequences in the sample; approximately 26% occur only once, and approximately 0.71% lies in the top ten. Germline CDR1 MNHEY, CDR2 SVGAGI. J was trimmed by 6 bases and V by 10 bases; bases with no gene match: 9. The CDR3 spans 13 residues. These data are also associated with another study on T cells of mothers and their children.

The rearrangement uses TRBV6-5 and TRBJ2-1, with 7 bases lining up with TRBD2. Sample: blood. This sequence originates from a girl aged 2 to 10 in good health. The CDR3 sequence: CATSSGVINEQFF. CDR3 coding DNA: TGTGCCACCTCTAGCGGAGTTATCAATGAGCAGTTCTTC.